This TCR beta chain is drawn from a study of shared clonotypes between healthy human individuals. Study-wide context: Researchers drew samples from two women and a few men aged 18 to 49.

The replicate PCRs on unsorted PBMC were given approximately 300 ng DNA, which is 25,000 to 30,000 T cell genomes. Authors' methods: ImmunoSEQ supplied junction-only sequences lacking quality scores, so filtering was different. Assay: immunoSEQ multiplex PCR; the TCRdb copy retains only in-frame clones and omits some. D and trimming were read from the DNA, whereas the V and J calls and clone size are those reported in that table. The profile covers 450,000 to 600,000 clones, with around 79% appearing a single time and 9.5% to 15% taken by the ten largest. This clone was seen once. The germline V gene has CDR1 MDHEN and CDR2 SYDVKM. The CDR3 spans 13 residues. V lost 6 bases, J lost 4 bases, and 10 bases lay in between.

The V call is TRBV28, the J call TRBJ1-5; D call uncertain. The receptor's source is a woman aged 40 to 50 in good health. Some clones in this sample may be carry-over from other donors' samples. Sequencing was carried out using PBMCs. Written as DNA, the CDR3 is TGTGCCAGCAGAGAAGCGGGAAATCAGCCCCAGCATTTT. It translates to CASREAGNQPQHF.